Following are 5 T cell receptor beta chains from one sample sequenced in a study of monozygotic twins with inflammatory bowel disease. For each CDR3 protein, TCRdb gives one entry from its re-call of the 5' RACE reads, without DNA. Recorded here are about 160,000 distinct CDR3 sequences; the top ten clones represent 2% to 3%. The material sequenced was blood. The origin of the receptors is a human donor with ulcerative colitis or Crohn's disease, or a healthy co-twin of an affected twin (not recorded which).

The chain couples TRBV6-1 to TRBJ2-5; TCRdb's D gene call, TRBD1, goes unchecked for lack of DNA. CDR1 is MNHNS, CDR2 SASEGT, per germline. The CDR3 contains 14 residues. The CDR3 reads CASSAFGGLETQYF.

V and J are TRBV6-2 or TRBV6-3 and TRBJ1-1; the TCRdb D gene call, TRBD1, has no DNA to confirm it. This CDR3 spans 18 amino acids. CDR1 MNHEY and CDR2 SVGEGT come from the germline V gene. The chain's CDR3 is CASSSAGQGAGGVTEAFF.

This sequence joins TRBV12-3 or TRBV12-4 and TRBJ1-6; the TCRdb call, TRBD1, lacks DNA for checking. This CDR3 has 13 amino acids. This chain's CDR3 is CASSDRGKRPLHF.

V and J are TRBV7-9 and TRBJ2-7; TCRdb names TRBD1, which stays unverified in the absence of DNA. Looked up from germline, CDR1 is SEHNR and CDR2 is FQNEAQ (reference sequence). This CDR3 has 16 residues. The CDR3 reads CASSLGYGTVTYEQYF.

The V gene is TRBV6-1, the J gene TRBJ2-5. The germline V gene has CDR1 MNHNS and CDR2 SASEGT. CDR3 length: 13 amino acids. The CDR3: CASSEAGVETQYF.